This record looks at one T cell receptor (beta chain) sequence and its context. The antigen remains unidentified. The sample comes from a study of vaccination effects on CD4 cells after COVID-19. Germline-derived CDR1 and CDR2 are SGDLS and YYNGEE. The CDR3 has 11 amino acids. The V and J ends lost 4 bases and 7 bases respectively, with 8 bases between them. Using viral peptide pools, the ViraFEST assay grew out antigen-specific CD4+ T cells prior to sequencing. Following an approximately 9-day culture, CD4+ T cells were purified. The authors replaced half the medium with IL-2 medium on days 3 and 7. Assay used: immunoSEQ multiplex PCR; TCRdb lists only in-frame clones, some missing. The data hold 70,000 to 95,000 clones, with about 74% observed a single time.

The V gene is TRBV9, the J gene TRBJ1-2; D gene ambiguous. Sequenced here: CD4+ T cells from PBMCs cultured with HCoV-229E spike peptides, sampled before COVID-19 vaccination. This clonotype was obtained from a human donor who received a COVID-19 vaccine. The CDR3 sequence is CASSREGGYTF. The CDR3 nucleotides read TGTGCCAGCAGCAGAGAGGGTGGCTACACCTTC.